This entry is about one T cell receptor beta chain. Between the trimmed V and J ends, which lost 2 bases and 5 bases, there was a span of 17 bases. The CDR3 extends over 15 amino acids. Germline values: CDR1 GTSNPN, CDR2 SVGIG (reference sequence). Only in-frame clones appear in the TCRdb table, and some are missing; sequencing was by immunoSEQ multiplex PCR. The data show 40,000 to 60,000 clones, with 86% seen just once and approximately 5.9% held by the top ten. The sample comes from a study of technical replicates of blood from a handful of donors. The chain couples TRBV30 to TRBJ2-3; the D gene is possibly TRBD2 (6 bases). This receptor was identified in a human donor in good health. Some clones in this sample may be carry-over from other donors' samples. Sequenced material: PBMCs. The CDR3 DNA reads as TGTGCCTGGAGTATCCTCTTCCTCGGGGGAGATACGCAGTATTTT. It specifies CAWSILFLGGDTQYF.